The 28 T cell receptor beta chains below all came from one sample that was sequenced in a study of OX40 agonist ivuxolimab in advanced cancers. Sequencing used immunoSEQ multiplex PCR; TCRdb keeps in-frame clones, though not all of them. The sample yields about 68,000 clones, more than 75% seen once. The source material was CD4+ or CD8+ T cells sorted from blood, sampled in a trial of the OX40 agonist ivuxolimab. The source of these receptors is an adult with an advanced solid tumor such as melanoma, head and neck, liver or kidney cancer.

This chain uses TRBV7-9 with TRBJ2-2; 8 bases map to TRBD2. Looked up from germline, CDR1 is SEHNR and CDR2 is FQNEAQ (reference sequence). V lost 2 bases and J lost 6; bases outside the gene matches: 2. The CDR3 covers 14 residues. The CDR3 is CASSLKLAAGELFF. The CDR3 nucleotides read TGTGCCAGCAGCTTAAAACTAGCGGCCGGGGAGCTGTTTTTT.

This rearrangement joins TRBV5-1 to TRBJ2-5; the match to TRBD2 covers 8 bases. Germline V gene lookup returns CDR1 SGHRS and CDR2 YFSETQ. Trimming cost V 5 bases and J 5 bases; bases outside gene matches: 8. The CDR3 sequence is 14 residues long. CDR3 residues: CASSSGGALETQYF. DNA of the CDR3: TGCGCCAGCAGTTCCGGGGGGGCGTTGGAGACCCAGTACTTC. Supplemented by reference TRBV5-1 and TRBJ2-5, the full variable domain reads KAGVTQTPRYLIKTRGQQVTLSCSPISGHRSVSWYQQTPGQGLQFLFEYFSETQRNKGNFPGRFSGRQFSNSRSEMNVSTLELGDSALYLCASSSGGALETQYFGPGTRLLVL.

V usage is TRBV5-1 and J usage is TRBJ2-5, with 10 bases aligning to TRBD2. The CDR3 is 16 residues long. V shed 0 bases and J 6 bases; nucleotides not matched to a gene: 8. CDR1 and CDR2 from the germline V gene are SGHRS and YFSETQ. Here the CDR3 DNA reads TGCGCCAGCAGCTTGGGAGCTAGCGGGGGACGGCAGACCCAGTACTTC. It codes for CASSLGASGGRQTQYF.

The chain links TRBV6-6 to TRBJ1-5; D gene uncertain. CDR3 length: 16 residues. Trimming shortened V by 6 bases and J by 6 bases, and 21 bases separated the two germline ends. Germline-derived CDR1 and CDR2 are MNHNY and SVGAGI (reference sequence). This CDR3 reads CASSHNRAKSSQPQHF. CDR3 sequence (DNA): TGTGCCAGCAGCCACAACCGGGCCAAAAGCTCTCAGCCCCAGCATTTT.

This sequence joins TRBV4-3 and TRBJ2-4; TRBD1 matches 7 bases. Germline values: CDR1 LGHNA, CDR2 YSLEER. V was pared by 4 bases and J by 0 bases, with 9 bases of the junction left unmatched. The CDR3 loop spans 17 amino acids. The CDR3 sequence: CASSRQGVWPAKNIQYF. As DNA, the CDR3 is TGCGCCAGCAGCCGACAGGGAGTATGGCCAGCCAAAAACATTCAGTACTTC.

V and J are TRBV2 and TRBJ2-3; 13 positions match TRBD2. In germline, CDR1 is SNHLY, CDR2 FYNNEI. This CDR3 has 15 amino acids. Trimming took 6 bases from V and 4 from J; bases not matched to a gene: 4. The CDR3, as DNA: TGTGCCAGCAGGGAACTAGCGGGGGGGCCAGATACGCAGTATTTT. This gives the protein CASRELAGGPDTQYF.

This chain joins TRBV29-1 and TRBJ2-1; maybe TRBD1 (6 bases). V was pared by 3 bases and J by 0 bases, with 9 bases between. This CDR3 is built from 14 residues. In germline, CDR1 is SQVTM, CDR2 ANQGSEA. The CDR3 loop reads CSVEARGSYNEQFF. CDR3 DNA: TGCAGCGTTGAGGCCAGGGGCTCCTACAATGAGCAGTTCTTC.

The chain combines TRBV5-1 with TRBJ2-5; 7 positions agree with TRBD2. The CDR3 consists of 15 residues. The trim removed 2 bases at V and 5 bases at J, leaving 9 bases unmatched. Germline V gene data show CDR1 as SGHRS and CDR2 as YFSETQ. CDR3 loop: CASSFAPREGETQYF. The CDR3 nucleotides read TGCGCCAGCAGCTTCGCCCCAAGGGAGGGGGAGACCCAGTACTTC. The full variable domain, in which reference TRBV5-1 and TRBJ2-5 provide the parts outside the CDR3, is KAGVTQTPRYLIKTRGQQVTLSCSPISGHRSVSWYQQTPGQGLQFLFEYFSETQRNKGNFPGRFSGRQFSNSRSEMNVSTLELGDSALYLCASSFAPREGETQYFGPGTRLLVL.

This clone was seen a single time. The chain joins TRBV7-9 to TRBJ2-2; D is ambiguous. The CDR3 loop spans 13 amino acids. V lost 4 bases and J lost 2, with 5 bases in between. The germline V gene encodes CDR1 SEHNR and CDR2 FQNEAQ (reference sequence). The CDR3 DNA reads TGTGCCAGCAGCTGGCACAACACCGGGGAGCTGTTTTTT. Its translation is CASSWHNTGELFF.

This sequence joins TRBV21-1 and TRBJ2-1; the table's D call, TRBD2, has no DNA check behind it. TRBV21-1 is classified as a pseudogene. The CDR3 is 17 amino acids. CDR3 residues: CASSKVRLVSSYNEQFF. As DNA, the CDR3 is TGTGCCAGCAGCAAAGTGAGACTAGTGAGCTCCTACAATGAGCAGTTCTTC.

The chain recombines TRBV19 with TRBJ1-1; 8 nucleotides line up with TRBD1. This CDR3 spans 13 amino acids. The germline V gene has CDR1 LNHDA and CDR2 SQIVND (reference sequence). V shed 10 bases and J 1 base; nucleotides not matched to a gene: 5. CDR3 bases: TGTGCCACGGACAGGGCCGCGAACACTGAAGCTTTCTTT. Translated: CATDRAANTEAFF.

CDR3 nucleotides: TGTGCCAGCAGTGAAAGTAGGACCCTCGGGTATGGCTACACCTTC. Protein sequence: CASSESRTLGYGYTF. The rearrangement links TRBV6-1 to TRBJ1-2; no firm D call. Germline V gene data show CDR1 as MNHNS and CDR2 as SASEGT. V shed 2 bases and J shed 5 bases, with 15 bases lying between them. This CDR3 spans 15 amino acids.

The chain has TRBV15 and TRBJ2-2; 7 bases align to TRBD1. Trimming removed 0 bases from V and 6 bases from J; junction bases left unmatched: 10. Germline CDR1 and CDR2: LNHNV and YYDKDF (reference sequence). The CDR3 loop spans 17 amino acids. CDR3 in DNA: TGTGCCACCAGCAGAGATTTAAGCAGGGGGAGAGCCGGGGAGCTGTTTTTT. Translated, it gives CATSRDLSRGRAGELFF.

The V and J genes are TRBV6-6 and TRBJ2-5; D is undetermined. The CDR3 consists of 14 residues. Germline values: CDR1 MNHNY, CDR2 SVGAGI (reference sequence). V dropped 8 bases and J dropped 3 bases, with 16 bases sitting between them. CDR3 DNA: TGTGCCAGCTTATCCATCCGTGGTGAAGAGACCCAGTACTTC. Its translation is CASLSIRGEETQYF.

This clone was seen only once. The chain's CDR3 is CAWILPGRGAGELFF. CDR3 nucleotides: TGTGCCTGGATTCTCCCCGGCAGAGGGGCCGGGGAGCTGTTTTTT. The genes are TRBV30 and TRBJ2-2; D may correspond to TRBD1 or TRBD2 (5 bases each). The CDR3 sequence is 15 residues long. The germline CDR1 and CDR2 sequences are GTSNPN and SVGIG (reference sequence). V was shortened by 4 bases and J by 6 bases, with 18 bases between the two germline ends.

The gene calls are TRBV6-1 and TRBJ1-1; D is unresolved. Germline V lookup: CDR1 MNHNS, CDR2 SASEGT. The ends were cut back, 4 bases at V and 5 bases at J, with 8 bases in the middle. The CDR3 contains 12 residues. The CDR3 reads CASSVHETEAFF. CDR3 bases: TGTGCCAGCAGTGTACACGAAACTGAAGCTTTCTTT.

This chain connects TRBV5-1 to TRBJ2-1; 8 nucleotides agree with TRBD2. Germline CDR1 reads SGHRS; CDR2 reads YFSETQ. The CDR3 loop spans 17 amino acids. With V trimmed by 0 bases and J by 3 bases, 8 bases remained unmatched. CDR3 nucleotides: TGCGCCAGCAGCTTGGATCGAGCGGGAGTTGTCTACAATGAGCAGTTCTTC. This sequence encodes CASSLDRAGVVYNEQFF.

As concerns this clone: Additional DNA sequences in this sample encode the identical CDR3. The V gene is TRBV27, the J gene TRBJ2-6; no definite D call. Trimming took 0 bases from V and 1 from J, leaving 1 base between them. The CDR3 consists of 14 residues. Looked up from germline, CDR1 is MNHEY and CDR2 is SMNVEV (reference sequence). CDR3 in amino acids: CASSLSSGANVLTF. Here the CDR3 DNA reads TGTGCCAGCAGTTTATCTTCTGGGGCCAACGTCCTGACTTTC.

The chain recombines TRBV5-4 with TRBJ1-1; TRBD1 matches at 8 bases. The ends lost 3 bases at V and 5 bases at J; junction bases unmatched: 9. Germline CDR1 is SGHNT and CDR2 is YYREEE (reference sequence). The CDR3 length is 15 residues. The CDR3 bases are TGTGCCAGCAGCTCCTTCGGGACAGGTAAAACTGAAGCTTTCTTT. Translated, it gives CASSSFGTGKTEAFF.

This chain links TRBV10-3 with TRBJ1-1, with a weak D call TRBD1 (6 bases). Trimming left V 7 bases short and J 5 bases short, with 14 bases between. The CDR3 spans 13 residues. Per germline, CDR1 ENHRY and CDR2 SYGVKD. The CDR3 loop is CAIKGGEWTEAFF. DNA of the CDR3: TGTGCCATCAAAGGGGGGGAGTGGACTGAAGCTTTCTTT.

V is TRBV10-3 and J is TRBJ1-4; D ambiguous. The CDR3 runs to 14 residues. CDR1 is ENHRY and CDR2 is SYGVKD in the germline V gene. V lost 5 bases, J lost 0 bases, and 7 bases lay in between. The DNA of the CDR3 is TGTGCCATCAGTATCGGTGCAACTAATGAAAAACTGTTTTTT. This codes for CAISIGATNEKLFF.

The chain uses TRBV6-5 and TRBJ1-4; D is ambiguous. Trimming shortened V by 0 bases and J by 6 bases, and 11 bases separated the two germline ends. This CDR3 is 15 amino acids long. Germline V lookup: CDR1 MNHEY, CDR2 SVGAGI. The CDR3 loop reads CASSYSSHSYEKLFF. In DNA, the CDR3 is TGTGCCAGCAGTTACTCGTCCCACAGCTATGAAAAACTGTTTTTT.

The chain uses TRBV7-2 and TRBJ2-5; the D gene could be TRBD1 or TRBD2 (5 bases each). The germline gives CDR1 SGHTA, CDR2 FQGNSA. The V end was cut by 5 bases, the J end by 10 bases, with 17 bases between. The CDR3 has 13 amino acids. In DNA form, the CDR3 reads TGTGCCAGCAGCCCGGGGACCCCCCGGGACCAGTACTTC. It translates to CASSPGTPRDQYF.

CDR3 DNA: TGTGCCAGCAGCTTGCAGGGCTTCTCTGGAAACACCATATATTTT. Protein product: CASSLQGFSGNTIYF. V is TRBV5-5 and J is TRBJ1-3, with D possibly matching TRBD1 (5 bases). CDR3 length: 15 amino acids. V was pared by 1 base and J by 0 bases, with 8 bases between. CDR1 is SGHKS, CDR2 YYEKEE, per germline (reference sequence).

The CDR3 DNA is TGTGCCAGTAGTATTATCTCGGGACAGGGCATTCAGTACTTC. The encoded protein is CASSIISGQGIQYF. V gene TRBV19 combines with J gene TRBJ2-4; 9 bases map to TRBD1. Germline lookup yields CDR1 LNHDA and CDR2 SQIVND (reference sequence). Losses at the gene ends were 3 bases for V and 9 bases for J; bases not matched to a gene: 6. The CDR3 is 14 residues long.

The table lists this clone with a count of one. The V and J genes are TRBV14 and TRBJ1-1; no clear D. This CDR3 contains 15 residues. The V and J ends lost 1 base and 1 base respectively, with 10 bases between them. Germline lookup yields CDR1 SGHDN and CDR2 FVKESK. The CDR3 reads CASSQVGRKNTEAFF. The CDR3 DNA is TGTGCCAGCAGCCAAGTAGGCAGGAAGAACACTGAAGCTTTCTTT.

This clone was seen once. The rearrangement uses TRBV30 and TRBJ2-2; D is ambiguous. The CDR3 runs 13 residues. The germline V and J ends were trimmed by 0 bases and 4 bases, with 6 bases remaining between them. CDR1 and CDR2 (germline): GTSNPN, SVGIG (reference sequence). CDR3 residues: CAWSVIFTGELFF. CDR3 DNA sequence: TGTGCCTGGAGTGTAATTTTCACCGGGGAGCTGTTTTTT.

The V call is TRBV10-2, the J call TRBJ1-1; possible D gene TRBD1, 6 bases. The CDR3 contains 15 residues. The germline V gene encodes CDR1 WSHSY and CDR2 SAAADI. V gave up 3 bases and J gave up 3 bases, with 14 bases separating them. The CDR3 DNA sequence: TGCGCCAGCAGTGATCCGGGACACTTGCACACTGAAGCTTTCTTT. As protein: CASSDPGHLHTEAFF.